This passage covers 27 T cell receptor beta chains from one sample sequenced in a study of tumor and adjacent non-tumor tissue in lung cancer. TCRbeta libraries were built with three rounds of nested PCR, modified from ARM-PCR. TCRdb passed the multiplex PCR reads through MiXCR, listing each CDR3 protein once. The data contain 81,000 or so distinct CDR3 sequences, 65% to 85% of them seen just once; the ten biggest clones take up less than 60%. No cell sorting was done before RNA was extracted from the tissue. This non-tumor lung sample came from over 3 cm beyond the tumor edge. The sequencing sample was made of distant non-tumor lung tissue. The receptors originated from a man aged 55 to 70 with non-small cell lung cancer.

As to this clonotype: Germline and junction disagree at one end, which may indicate a read error. The rearrangement joins TRBV28 to TRBJ1-5; no definite D call. The CDR3 is 11 amino acids. Germline V lookup: CDR1 MDHEN, CDR2 SYDVKM. CDR3 region: CTSSSTRPQHF. As DNA, the CDR3 is TGTACCAGCAGTTCCACGAGGCCCCAGCATTTT.

To note about this clonotype: One junction end disagrees with the germline gene, perhaps due to a read error. The chain links TRBV6-5 to TRBJ2-3; possible D gene TRBD1, 5 bases. The CDR3 is 12 amino acids. Germline loops: CDR1 MNHEY, CDR2 SVGAGI. CDR3 sequence reads: CCSSAGTGTQYF. The CDR3 DNA is TGTTGCAGCAGCGCAGGCACAGGTACGCAGTATTTT.

This chain links TRBV20-1 with TRBJ2-7, with 8 nucleotides matching TRBD2. V was pared by 6 bases and J by 6 bases, with 7 bases of the junction left unmatched. The CDR3 extends over 12 amino acids. CDR1 and CDR2 (germline): DFQATT, SNEGSKA (reference sequence). The CDR3 protein is CSAIGGDPEQYF. The DNA for the CDR3 is TGCAGTGCCATCGGGGGGGACCCCGAGCAGTACTTC.

This clonotype was recorded once. Relative to the germline gene, one junction end is altered; a read error may explain this. The gene calls are TRBV11-2 and TRBJ2-5, with a possible D match to TRBD2 (6 bases). The CDR3 loop spans 16 amino acids. Germline CDR1 SGHAT, CDR2 FQNNGV. The CDR3 nucleotides read TGTACCAGCAGCGTAAGCCCACTAGCCTTCCAAGAGACCCAGTACTTC. It specifies CTSSVSPLAFQETQYF. The full variable domain, with the rest looked up from reference TRBV11-2 and TRBJ2-5, is EAGVAQSPRYKIIEKRQSVAFWCNPISGHATLYWYQQILGQGPKLLIQFQNNGVVDDSQLPKDRFSAERLKGVDSTLKIQPAKLEDSAVYLCTSSVSPLAFQETQYFGPGTRLLVL.

Regarding this clonotype: A much larger clone sits a single nucleotide away, making a read error possible. Since the CDR3 does not end with the conserved phenylalanine or tryptophan, this likely comes from a read error. The chain couples TRBV29-1 to TRBJ2-2, with D perhaps TRBD1 (5 bases). The CDR3 contains 14 residues. Looked up from germline, CDR1 is SQVTM and CDR2 is ANQGSEA. The CDR3 spells CRVDRQGNTGELFS. DNA of the CDR3: TGCAGGGTTGACAGACAAGGAAACACCGGGGAGCTGTTTTCT.

Points on this clonotype: Germline is not matched at one junction end, which may reflect a read error. CDR3 sequence (DNA): TGCGCCAGCAGCCAGATACAGACCGGGAAGCTGTTGTTT. This codes for CASSQIQTGKLLF. This sequence joins TRBV4-1 and TRBJ2-2, with D tentatively TRBD2 (5 bases). CDR1 is MGHRA and CDR2 is YSYEKL in the germline V gene. The length of the CDR3 is 13 residues.

The chain has TRBV7-9 and TRBJ2-7; 7 bases are a match to TRBD1. The V gene end was trimmed by 8 bases and the J gene end by 5 bases; junction bases not matched to a gene: 9. Germline V gene lookup returns CDR1 SEHNR and CDR2 FQNEAQ (reference sequence). This CDR3 has 13 amino acids. The CDR3 DNA reads as TGTGCCAGCGCCCTGAACAGGGGTCACGAGCAGTACTTC. This codes for CASALNRGHEQYF.

About this clonotype itself: Germline is not matched at one junction end, which may reflect a read error. The V call is TRBV11-3, the J call TRBJ2-3, with D possibly matching TRBD1 (6 bases). Germline CDR1 SGHNT, CDR2 YENEEA. CDR3 size: 12 residues. The CDR3 spells CTSSLGGASWYF. CDR3 sequence (DNA): TGTACCAGCAGCTTAGGGGGTGCCAGTTGGTATTTT.

About this clonotype: Relative to the germline gene, one junction end is altered; a read error may explain this. The chain couples TRBV5-4 to TRBJ2-3; 10 positions match TRBD2. The CDR3 length is 17 residues. CDR1 and CDR2 (germline): SGHNT, YYREEE (reference sequence). This chain's CDR3 is CVSSVGIAGGRNDTQYF. The CDR3 region has the DNA TGTGTCAGCAGCGTGGGGATAGCGGGGGGCAGGAATGATACGCAGTATTTT. The whole variable domain, filled in from reference TRBV5-4 and TRBJ2-3, reads ETGVTQSPTHLIKTRGQQVTLRCSSQSGHNTVSWYQQALGQGPQFIFQYYREEENGRGNFPPRFSGLQFPNYSSELNVNALELDDSALYLCVSSVGIAGGRNDTQYFGPGTRLTVL.

Details on this clonotype: The junction differs from germline at one of its ends, possibly a read error. The chain is built from TRBV6-5 and TRBJ2-5, with D perhaps matching TRBD1 (5 bases). Germline CDR1 is MNHEY and CDR2 is SVGAGI. CDR3 length: 14 amino acids. CDR3 DNA: TGTGCCAGCAGGAGAGACAGCGTCCAAGAGACCAAGTACTTC. It translates to CASRRDSVQETKYF.

Notes on this clonotype: The junction does not match germline at one end; this may be a read error. The chain carries TRBV4-2 and TRBJ2-5; weak D call: TRBD2 (6 bases). CDR3 length: 16 residues. CDR1 and CDR2 from the germline V gene are LGHNA and YNFKEQ. This chain's CDR3 is CASSQDYSEGGETRYF. The CDR3 DNA is TGTGCCAGCAGCCAAGATTATAGCGAGGGAGGAGAGACCCGATACTTT.

V usage is TRBV11-3 and J usage is TRBJ2-1; D is possibly TRBD2 (5 bases). The germline V and J ends were trimmed by 1 base and 12 bases, with 13 bases remaining between them. Germline CDR1 and CDR2: SGHNT and YENEEA. The CDR3 covers 13 residues. CDR3 amino acids: CASSLGQEDGQFF. The CDR3 DNA sequence: TGTGCCAGCAGCTTAGGTCAGGAGGATGGGCAGTTCTTC.

DNA for the CDR3: TGTGCCAGCAGCTTAGGGGCAGCTAGCACAGATAAGCAATATTTT. Its translation: CASSLGAASTDKQYF. The chain carries TRBV7-9 and TRBJ2-3; a possible D gene is TRBD2 (5 bases). There are 15 residues in the CDR3. Trimming removed 1 base from V and 15 bases from J, with 23 bases in between. Germline V gene data show CDR1 as SEHNR and CDR2 as FQNEAQ (reference sequence).

Worth noting for this clonotype: This likely comes from a read error, as the CDR3 has no conserved phenylalanine or tryptophan at its end. The chain combines TRBV11-3 with TRBJ1-1; D gene ambiguous. Germline V gene sequence: CDR1 SGHNT, CDR2 YENEEA. The CDR3 runs 18 residues. This chain's CDR3 is CASSLTPNLYGLNIEAFI. Written as DNA, the CDR3 is TGTGCCAGTAGCTTAACGCCGAATCTGTATGGTCTGAACATTGAAGCTTTCATT.

Comments on this clonotype: In this CDR3 the conserved last residue, phenylalanine or tryptophan, is missing, so a read error is likely. The chain has TRBV20-1 and TRBJ2-1; 9 bases align to TRBD2. CDR1 is DFQATT, CDR2 SNEGSKA, per germline (reference sequence). The CDR3 runs to 19 residues. In DNA, the CDR3 is TGCAGTGCCATTCGGTTCGGAGTGGGTAGCGGGAGCTCCTACAATGAACAGTTCTTA. It translates to CSAIRFGVGSGSSYNEQFL.

To note about this clonotype: This could be a read error, since a much larger clone is one nucleotide away. The CDR3 region is CAWERGSGFNEQFF. The CDR3 DNA reads TGTGCCTGGGAACGGGGTAGCGGTTTCAATGAGCAGTTCTTC. The chain has TRBV30 and TRBJ2-1, with D perhaps TRBD2 (6 bases). V was cut by 5 bases and J by 6 bases, with 17 bases left in between. Germline assignment: CDR1 GTSNPN and CDR2 SVGIG (reference sequence). The CDR3 is made up of 14 amino acids.

A note on this clonotype: Without the conserved terminal phenylalanine or tryptophan, this CDR3 likely stems from a read error. This chain uses TRBV20-1 with TRBJ1-5; D is possibly TRBD1 (5 bases). V lost 3 bases and J 6 bases, leaving 15 bases between the germline ends. The CDR3 has 14 residues. CDR1 is DFQATT, CDR2 SNEGSKA, per germline (reference sequence). The CDR3 sequence: CSARRGPGSQPQHS. In DNA form, the CDR3 reads TGCAGTGCTAGGAGGGGCCCCGGCAGTCAGCCCCAGCATTCT.

This clonotype was recorded at least ten times. This chain connects TRBV20-1 to TRBJ1-3; D is unresolved. Germline loops: CDR1 DFQATT, CDR2 SNEGSKA (reference sequence). Trimming shortened V by 6 bases and J by 4 bases, and 13 bases separated the two germline ends. The CDR3 contains 13 residues. The CDR3 sequence is CSAHPTVGNTIYF. CDR3 nucleotide sequence: TGCAGTGCCCACCCGACTGTCGGAAACACCATATATTTT.

This clonotype was detected only a few times. This chain links TRBV27 with TRBJ1-1; TRBD1 agrees at 8 bases. The germline V gene has CDR1 MNHEY and CDR2 SMNVEV (reference sequence). The CDR3 totals 13 residues. V was clipped by 9 bases and J by 5 bases; unmatched bases: 8. The DNA for the CDR3 is TGTGCCAGTACCGGACAGGGTAAGACTGAAGCTTTCTTT. The encoded protein is CASTGQGKTEAFF.

In the case of this clonotype: The junction shows a germline mismatch at one end, possibly a read error. The CDR3 loop reads CASSSRQVLETQYF. The CDR3 DNA sequence: TGTGCCAGCAGCTCTAGACAGGTTCTGGAGACACAGTACTTC. The chain has TRBV11-2 and TRBJ2-5; TRBD1 is a possible D gene (6 bases). The CDR3 is 14 residues long. Germline CDR1 reads SGHAT; CDR2 reads FQNNGV.

Comments on this clonotype: At one boundary the junction diverges from the germline segment, which might be a read error. The DNA for the CDR3 is TGCGCCAGCAGCAATACGGACAGGGTCTACAATGAGCAGTTTTTC. Translating it yields CASSNTDRVYNEQFF. This chain links TRBV4-1 with TRBJ2-1; 8 bases are shared with TRBD1. The CDR3 sequence is 15 residues long. Germline V gene lookup returns CDR1 MGHRA and CDR2 YSYEKL.

Concerning this clonotype itself: Compared with germline, one end of the junction differs, possibly owing to a read error. J is TRBJ2-7 and V is TRBV7-9, with 9 bases identical to TRBD2. The CDR3 has 13 amino acids. Per the germline V gene, CDR1 is SEHNR and CDR2 is FQNEAQ (reference sequence). CDR3 sequence reads: CASRKLAGHEQYF. CDR3 DNA sequence: TGCGCCAGCCGCAAACTAGCGGGCCACGAGCAGTACTTC.

A word on this clonotype: This may arise from a read error, as a much more abundant clone is one base away. V usage is TRBV28 and J usage is TRBJ2-7, with 7 bases matching TRBD1. The CDR3 spans 15 residues. The germline CDR1 and CDR2 sequences are MDHEN and SYDVKM. CDR3 loop: CATLSWTGSSFEQYF. The CDR3 DNA sequence: TGTGCCACTCTCTCTTGGACAGGAAGCTCCTTCGAGCAGTACTTC.

Worth noting for this clonotype: Likely a read error: the CDR3 ends without its conserved phenylalanine or tryptophan. This chain connects TRBV4-3 to TRBJ2-6; D not certain. The germline CDR1 and CDR2 sequences are LGHNA and YSLEER. This CDR3 contains 16 residues. The CDR3 DNA is TGCGCCAGTAGCCAAGAGCCGGTGTCTGGGGCCAACGTCCTGACTCTC. Amino acids: CASSQEPVSGANVLTL.

Notes on this clonotype: Since no conserved phenylalanine or tryptophan closes the CDR3, a read error is the likely cause. The rearrangement uses TRBV11-2 and TRBJ2-5, with D possibly matching TRBD2 (5 bases). The germline CDR1 and CDR2 sequences are SGHAT and FQNNGV. This CDR3 region has 13 residues. This CDR3 reads CAGSSAAEETQYI. As DNA, the CDR3 is TGCGCCGGCAGCTCTGCAGCGGAAGAGACCCAGTACATC.

As concerns this clonotype: With a much larger clone just one base away, this may be a read error. The gene calls are TRBV6-1 and TRBJ2-2; D is ambiguous. Trimming took off 9 bases at V and 2 bases at J, with 19 bases between the two ends. The CDR3 totals 16 residues. Germline lookup yields CDR1 MNHNS and CDR2 SASEGT. The CDR3 nucleotides read TGTGCCAGTTTCGACTGGGTAAGATCTAACACCGGGGAGCTGTTTTTT. Translating gives CASFDWVRSNTGELFF.

This clonotype was observed once. Here the CDR3 omits its conserved ending phenylalanine or tryptophan, so a read error is the likely source. No DNA is shown, since the ends of the CDR3 on it are uncertain; the CDR3 is the one TCRdb lists. V is TRBV20-1 and J is TRBJ2-7; no DNA check was done on the table's D call, TRBD2. Looked up from germline, CDR1 is DFQATT and CDR2 is SNEGSKA (reference sequence). The CDR3 adds up to 16 amino acids, both ends counted. The CDR3 loop is CSARDSVGGGGYEHYI.